Included here is one T cell receptor beta chain sequence, with context. V shed 5 bases and J shed 7 bases, with 21 bases lying between them. CDR1 and CDR2 from the germline V gene are MDHEN and SYDVKM. The CDR3 spans 15 residues. The data were taken from a study of blood T cell repertoires in COVID-19. Study at large: The United States, Italy and Spain were the sources of the acute and convalescent COVID-19 samples. T cells, B-cell-depleted T cells, or PBMCs provided the cDNA or gDNA that served as material.

As originally analysed: Quantification of nucleated cells was approximated via reference gene primer amplification. Here immunoSEQ multiplex PCR was the method, and the copy in TCRdb shows in-frame clones only, minus some. For V, J and clone size, that table is used; D and trimming come from the DNA. The profile shows 200,000 to 300,000 clones, roughly 86% of them singletons. Sequenced sample: peripheral blood. The V call is TRBV28, the J call TRBJ2-7, with D possibly being TRBD2 (5 bases). This clonotype was obtained from a man in his fifties with acute or convalescent COVID-19. CDR3 in DNA: TGTGCCAGCAGTATTCGCGCGGGCCGAAGGGTTGAGCAGTACTTC. Translation gives CASSIRAGRRVEQYF. Supplemented by reference TRBV28 and TRBJ2-7, the full variable domain reads DVKVTQSSRYLVKRTGEKVFLECVQDMDHENMFWYRQDPGLGLRLIYFSYDVKMKEKGDIPEGYSVSREKKERFSLILESASTNQTSMYLCASSIRAGRRVEQYFGPGTRLTVT.